The 25 T cell receptor beta chains below come from one sample, sequenced in a study of blood T cell repertoires in COVID-19. Assay: immunoSEQ multiplex PCR; the TCRdb copy retains only in-frame clones and omits some. The sample yields 130,000 or so clones, less than 85% seen once. The sequencing sample was made of peripheral blood. Receptor source: a woman older than 75 with acute or convalescent COVID-19.

V and J are TRBV7-2 and TRBJ2-7; D is perhaps TRBD1 (6 bases). Trimming removed 4 bases at V and 4 bases at J, with 8 bases between. The V gene's germline CDR1 is SGHTA and CDR2 FQGNSA. The CDR3 sequence is 12 residues long. The CDR3 coding sequence is TGTGCCAGCAGCTCCCAGGGGTACGAGCAGTACTTC. It yields the protein CASSSQGYEQYF.

This chain connects TRBV5-1 to TRBJ1-1; D possibly corresponds to TRBD1 (6 bases). CDR1 SGHRS and CDR2 YFSETQ come from the germline V gene. Trimming pared 1 base from V and 2 bases from J, leaving 9 bases between. The CDR3 length is 14 residues. CDR3 residues: CASSLQTGNTEAFF. CDR3 in DNA: TGCGCCAGCAGCTTGCAGACAGGAAACACTGAAGCTTTCTTT.

CDR3 protein: CASSPQRAGNTIYF. For the CDR3, the DNA is TGTGCCAGCAGCCCTCAGAGGGCTGGAAACACCATATATTTT. This chain joins TRBV7-2 and TRBJ1-3; no definite D call. V was cut by 5 bases and J by 2 bases, with 10 bases left in between. In germline, CDR1 is SGHTA, CDR2 FQGNSA. The CDR3 has 14 amino acids.

This chain uses TRBV5-5 with TRBJ2-3; D remains ambiguous. Germline loops: CDR1 SGHKS, CDR2 YYEKEE (reference sequence). Deletions cut 4 bases from V and 1 base from J, with 7 bases between. This CDR3 has 13 residues. The CDR3 sequence: CASSPFGTDTQYF. The DNA of the CDR3 is TGTGCCAGCAGCCCTTTCGGCACAGATACGCAGTATTTT.

The chain couples TRBV27 to TRBJ2-7; D uncertain. Germline V CDR1 and CDR2: MNHEY, SMNVEV (reference sequence). The CDR3 covers 14 residues. Deletions cut 8 bases from V and 0 bases from J, with 14 bases between. The DNA for the CDR3 is TGTGCCAGCTCGCCGAGAGTGAGCTCCTACGAGCAGTACTTC. Protein sequence: CASSPRVSSYEQYF.

The chain has TRBV14 and TRBJ2-1; TRBD2 agrees at 12 bases. CDR3 size: 22 residues. V was clipped by 0 bases and J by 0 bases; unmatched bases: 15. Germline V gives CDR1 SGHDN, CDR2 FVKESK. CDR3 DNA: TGTGCCAGCAGCCAAGATCTTCCTCCGGGACTAGCGGGCATCAGCTCCTACAATGAGCAGTTCTTC. Translation gives CASSQDLPPGLAGISSYNEQFF.

In DNA form, the CDR3 reads TGTGCCAGCAGACAGGGCCTGGGGAACACTGAAGCTTTCTTT. It encodes CASRQGLGNTEAFF. This sequence joins TRBV9 and TRBJ1-1, with a possible D match to TRBD1 (6 bases). The ends were cut back, 5 bases at V and 1 base at J, with 12 bases in the middle. The length of the CDR3 is 14 residues. The germline V gene has CDR1 SGDLS and CDR2 YYNGEE.

The V gene is TRBV10-2, the J gene TRBJ1-1; the D is unclear. CDR1 is WSHSY, CDR2 SAAADI, per germline. The germline V and J ends were trimmed by 8 bases and 1 base, with 5 bases remaining between them. CDR3 length equals 11 residues. This CDR3 reads CASRANTEAFF. The CDR3 DNA is TGCGCCAGCCGCGCGAACACTGAAGCTTTCTTT.

The chain links TRBV18 to TRBJ2-3; TRBD2 matches at 13 bases. J lost 6 bases, V lost 8 bases, and 8 bases had no gene match. The V gene's germline CDR1 is KGHSH and CDR2 LQKENI. This CDR3 is 15 amino acids long. The CDR3 DNA sequence: TGTGCCAGCACAACTAGCGGGGGGGCCGAGGATACGCAGTATTTT. Translating it yields CASTTSGGAEDTQYF.

The gene calls are TRBV3-1 (or the pseudogene TRBV3-2) and TRBJ1-1, with D uncertain. This CDR3 is 16 amino acids long. The V gene lost 4 bases and the J gene lost 0 bases, with 15 bases spanning the gap. Germline V gene data show CDR1 as LGHDT and CDR2 as YNNKEL (reference sequence). CDR3 DNA sequence: TGTGCCAGCAGCCCTAGACTTTCTGCTTTGAACACTGAAGCTTTCTTT. Translation: CASSPRLSALNTEAFF.

The V and J genes are TRBV7-2 and TRBJ2-3; TRBD2 agrees at 9 bases. V shed 5 bases, J shed 1 base, and the junction held 1 base outside the gene matches. This CDR3 comprises 14 residues. The germline V gene encodes CDR1 SGHTA and CDR2 FQGNSA. For the CDR3, the DNA is TGTGCCAGCAGCCGGACTAGCGGCACAGATACGCAGTATTTT. Its translation is CASSRTSGTDTQYF.

Concerning this clone itself: In the same sample, other DNA sequences code for this CDR3. V is TRBV18 and J is TRBJ1-6; TRBD1 aligns across 9 bases. The CDR3 runs 14 residues. Per germline, CDR1 KGHSH and CDR2 LQKENI. J gave up 10 bases and V 3 bases, and 4 bases lay outside the gene matches. The CDR3 loop reads CASSPDRGGSPLHF. CDR3 nucleotide sequence: TGTGCCAGCTCACCGGACAGGGGAGGATCACCCCTCCACTTT. Full variable domain (outside the CDR3, taken from reference TRBV18 and TRBJ1-6): NAGVMQNPRHLVRRRGQEARLRCSPMKGHSHVYWYRQLPEEGLKFMVYLQKENIIDESGMPKERFSAEFPKEGPSILRIQQVVRGDSAAYFCASSPDRGGSPLHFGNGTRLTVT.

The chain recombines TRBV9 with TRBJ1-4, with D uncertain. Trimming stripped 4 bases from V and 0 bases from J, with 7 bases between. From germline, CDR1 is SGDLS and CDR2 YYNGEE. The CDR3 covers 14 residues. CDR3 loop: CASSPTPTNEKLFF. CDR3 bases: TGTGCCAGCAGCCCTACCCCAACTAATGAAAAACTGTTTTTT.

Turning to this clone: Its ends do not fully match the called genes, so a read error is possible. The chain is built from TRBV12-3 or TRBV12-4 and TRBJ2-3, with 14 bases aligning to TRBD2. The CDR3 runs 13 residues. CDR3 region: CASRRTSGGPNIF. CDR3 in DNA: TGTGCCAGCAGACGGACTAGCGGGGGGCCGAATATTTTT.

This CDR3 is CASSRSGDNEQFF. The CDR3 nucleotides read TGTGCCAGCTCCCGGTCAGGGGACAATGAGCAGTTCTTC. The chain recombines TRBV18 with TRBJ2-1; a weak D match, TRBD1 (6 bases). Germline assignment: CDR1 KGHSH and CDR2 LQKENI. V gave up 6 bases and J gave up 5 bases, with 11 bases separating them. CDR3 length equals 13 residues. The full variable domain, in which reference TRBV18 and TRBJ2-1 provide the parts outside the CDR3, is NAGVMQNPRHLVRRRGQEARLRCSPMKGHSHVYWYRQLPEEGLKFMVYLQKENIIDESGMPKERFSAEFPKEGPSILRIQQVVRGDSAAYFCASSRSGDNEQFFGPGTRLTVL.

The chain uses TRBV10-1 and TRBJ1-1, with D maybe TRBD1 (6 bases). V lost 3 bases, J lost 1 base, and 9 bases lay in between. The CDR3 covers 14 residues. CDR1 is WNHNN and CDR2 is SYGVQD in the germline V gene (reference sequence). The CDR3 spells CASSDNRANTEAFF. In nucleotides, the CDR3 is TGCGCCAGCAGTGATAACAGGGCGAACACTGAAGCTTTCTTT.

The rearrangement links TRBV4-1 to TRBJ2-7; D remains ambiguous. Germline lookup yields CDR1 MGHRA and CDR2 YSYEKL. With 0 bases removed from V and 0 bases from J, the gap between germline ends came to 9 bases. This CDR3 region has 15 residues. For the CDR3, the DNA is TGCGCCAGCAGCCAAGATTACAGAAACTCCTACGAGCAGTACTTC. Translation: CASSQDYRNSYEQYF.

The V and J genes are TRBV30 and TRBJ1-2; D unresolved. This CDR3 comprises 14 residues. The V and J ends lost 6 bases and 7 bases respectively, with 21 bases between them. Germline V gene sequence: CDR1 GTSNPN, CDR2 SVGIG (reference sequence). The DNA of the CDR3 is TGTGCCTGTCTCCTCGGGGAGGGAATCTCTGGCTACACCTTC. This gives the protein CACLLGEGISGYTF. Combining the CDR3 with reference TRBV30 and TRBJ1-2 gives the whole variable domain SQTIHQWPATLVQPVGSPLSLECTVEGTSNPNLYWYRQAAGRGLQLLFYSVGIGQISSEVPQNLSASRPQDRQFILSSKKLLLSDSGFYLCACLLGEGISGYTFGSGTRLTVV.

The rearrangement links TRBV5-1 to TRBJ2-5; TRBD2 might be the D (5 bases). Trimming stripped 1 base from V and 2 bases from J, with 15 bases between. The CDR3 consists of 16 residues. Germline V lookup: CDR1 SGHRS, CDR2 YFSETQ. The CDR3 loop reads CASSLSGGQTQETQYF. The DNA for the CDR3 is TGCGCCAGCAGCTTGTCGGGCGGGCAGACTCAAGAGACCCAGTACTTC.

This clone was seen only once. The rearrangement links TRBV10-3 to TRBJ2-5; TRBD2 aligns across 8 bases. CDR1 and CDR2 from the germline V gene are ENHRY and SYGVKD. The CDR3 is 13 amino acids. Trimming removed 5 bases from V and 5 bases from J; junction bases left unmatched: 4. The CDR3 nucleotides are TGTGCCATCAGTCGGGAGGGCCGGGAGACCCAGTACTTC. Translated: CAISREGRETQYF.

The chain combines TRBV11-3 with TRBJ2-7, with 11 positions matching TRBD1. Germline CDR1 SGHNT, CDR2 YENEEA. Trimming removed 4 bases from V and 7 bases from J; junction bases left unmatched: 6. The CDR3 length is 14 residues. DNA of the CDR3: TGTGCCAGCAGCTCGGGACAGGGGGTAAGAGAGCAGTACTTC. Amino acid sequence: CASSSGQGVREQYF.

The table lists this clone with a count of one. The chain recombines TRBV30 with TRBJ1-1; 7 bases are shared with TRBD1. Germline loops: CDR1 GTSNPN, CDR2 SVGIG (reference sequence). Trimming at V came to 2 bases and at J to 9 bases, leaving 9 bases not matched to a gene. The CDR3 is made up of 13 amino acids. This CDR3 is CAWSSGTASQAFF. The CDR3 nucleotides read TGTGCCTGGAGTTCCGGGACAGCCTCTCAAGCTTTCTTT.

The chain has TRBV5-6 and TRBJ2-3, with 7 bases matching TRBD1. V lost 3 bases and J lost 7; bases outside the gene matches: 5. The CDR3 contains 13 residues. Germline V CDR1 and CDR2: SGHDT, YYEEEE. The CDR3 sequence: CASSSDRDNTQYF. The CDR3 nucleotides are TGTGCCAGCAGCTCCGACAGGGATAATACGCAGTATTTT.

In this sample, this clone turned up once. The rearrangement uses TRBV19 and TRBJ2-1, with D perhaps TRBD1 (6 bases). V dropped 7 bases and J dropped 0 bases, with 7 bases sitting between them. This CDR3 has 13 residues. Germline values: CDR1 LNHDA, CDR2 SQIVND (reference sequence). The CDR3, as DNA: TGTGCCAGTAAGGACAGCTCCTACAATGAGCAGTTCTTC. Protein product: CASKDSSYNEQFF.

The chain combines TRBV5-5 with TRBJ2-1; 7 bases map to TRBD2. This CDR3 is 15 amino acids long. Germline V gene lookup returns CDR1 SGHKS and CDR2 YYEKEE (reference sequence). Trimming at V came to 0 bases and at J to 2 bases, leaving 2 bases not matched to a gene. For the CDR3, the DNA is TGTGCCAGCAGCTTGGGCGGGAGTACCTACAATGAGCAGTTCTTC. Its translation is CASSLGGSTYNEQFF. Full variable domain (missing parts from reference TRBV5-5 and TRBJ2-1): DAGVTQSPTHLIKTRGQQVTLRCSPISGHKSVSWYQQVLGQGPQFIFQYYEKEERGRGNFPDRFSARQFPNYSSELNVNALLLGDSALYLCASSLGGSTYNEQFFGPGTRLTVL.